A single sample gave rise to the 27 T cell receptor beta chains below, sequenced in a study of control samples from healthy donors and cancer patients (dated by TCRdb to 2020 to 2021). Libraries were made using the immunoSEQ multiplex PCR assay. In its TCRdb copy, this immuneACCESS table keeps in-frame sequences only and misses some clones. Where compared with another copy, unresolved V genes explain less than half of these, and the others have no known cause. The sample data list about 190,000 clones, and 91% of these were observed just once. The ten most abundant clones make up less than 2% of the sample. Sequenced sample: blood. Source of these receptors: a man aged 25-45 years in good health.

V is TRBV27 and J is TRBJ1-1; 8 bases are a match to TRBD1. The CDR3 has 16 amino acids. J gave up 4 bases and V 3 bases, and 10 bases lay outside the gene matches. CDR1 is MNHEY and CDR2 is SMNVEV in the germline V gene (reference sequence). The CDR3 reads CASSFRQGRGGTEAFF. As DNA, the CDR3 is TGTGCCAGCAGTTTCCGACAGGGGAGAGGCGGCACTGAAGCTTTCTTT.

The J gene is TRBJ2-1, the V gene TRBV5-1; D is possibly TRBD1 or TRBD2 (5 bases each). Looked up from germline, CDR1 is SGHRS and CDR2 is YFSETQ. This CDR3 contains 15 residues. V was cut by 3 bases and J by 4 bases, with 14 bases left in between. CDR3 region: CASSSGPRMYNEQFF. The CDR3 DNA sequence: TGCGCCAGCAGCTCGGGACCCAGAATGTACAATGAGCAGTTCTTC.

The rearrangement uses TRBV6-6 and TRBJ1-2; D is unresolved. There are 15 residues in the CDR3. The V and J ends lost 7 bases and 5 bases respectively, with 20 bases between them. Looked up from germline, CDR1 is MNHNY and CDR2 is SVGAGI (reference sequence). CDR3 region: CASTNYDKAPYGYTF. CDR3 nucleotide sequence: TGTGCCAGCACCAACTACGACAAGGCCCCTTATGGCTACACCTTC.

This chain links TRBV7-7 with TRBJ2-2, with D uncertain. This CDR3 region has 17 residues. Between the trimmed V and J ends, which lost 0 bases and 3 bases, there was a span of 14 bases. Germline CDR1 and CDR2: SSHAT and FNYEAQ (reference sequence). The CDR3 region is CASSLAAETHYTGELFF. The CDR3 coding sequence is TGTGCCAGCAGCTTAGCGGCCGAGACCCACTACACCGGGGAGCTGTTTTTT. Looking up the rest from reference TRBV7-7 and TRBJ2-2 gives the full variable domain: GAGVSQSPRYKVTKRGQDVTLRCDPISSHATLYWYQQALGQGPEFLTYFNYEAQPDKSGLPSDRFSAERPEGSISTLTIQRTEQRDSAMYRCASSLAAETHYTGELFFGEGSRLTVL.

The chain joins TRBV7-6 to TRBJ2-2; 10 nucleotides align to TRBD2. Per germline, CDR1 SGHVS and CDR2 FNYEAQ. V shed 1 base and J 1 base; nucleotides not matched to a gene: 0. The CDR3 spans 16 residues. CDR3 in DNA: TGTGCCAGCAGCTTAGGGACTAGCGGGAACACCGGGGAGCTGTTTTTT. This sequence encodes CASSLGTSGNTGELFF.

The V and J genes are TRBV21-1 and TRBJ1-2; the DNA was not used to check the table's D call, TRBD1. TRBV21-1 is reported as a pseudogene. The CDR3 is 18 amino acids. The CDR3 DNA reads TGTGCCAGCAGCAAGACCCAGGGGATATCCCGCTGCCCCTATGGCTACACCTTC. Residues: CASSKTQGISRCPYGYTF.

This chain uses TRBV6-5 with TRBJ1-2; D may be TRBD1 (6 bases). CDR3 size: 13 residues. Deletions cut 7 bases from V and 1 base from J, with 10 bases between. From germline, CDR1 is MNHEY and CDR2 SVGAGI. In nucleotides, the CDR3 is TGTGCCAGCAACGCCAGGGGTAACTATGGCTACACCTTC. Protein product: CASNARGNYGYTF.

V gene TRBV15 combines with J gene TRBJ1-1; TRBD1 might be the D (6 bases). The CDR3 is 13 amino acids. In germline, CDR1 is LNHNV, CDR2 YYDKDF (reference sequence). V dropped 6 bases and J dropped 0 bases, with 8 bases sitting between them. Here the CDR3 reads CATRDSLNTEAFF. The CDR3 DNA follows: TGTGCCACCAGGGACAGCTTGAACACTGAAGCTTTCTTT. The full variable domain, in which reference TRBV15 and TRBJ1-1 provide the parts outside the CDR3, is DAMVIQNPRYQVTQFGKPVTLSCSQTLNHNVMYWYQQKSSQAPKLLFHYYDKDFNNEADTPDNFQSRRPNTSFCFLDIRSPGLGDTAMYLCATRDSLNTEAFFGQGTRLTVV.

This chain links TRBV7-3 with TRBJ2-2, with TRBD2 as a possible D gene (6 bases). Per germline, CDR1 SGHTA and CDR2 FQGTGA. The V gene lost 5 bases and the J gene lost 4 bases, with 17 bases spanning the gap. The CDR3 covers 16 residues. CDR3 loop: CASSDRAGRGTGELFF. The CDR3 DNA reads TGTGCCAGCAGCGATAGGGCGGGGCGGGGCACCGGGGAGCTGTTTTTT.

The V and J genes are TRBV5-8 and TRBJ1-2, with D unresolved. There are 13 residues in the CDR3. Looked up from germline, CDR1 is SGHTS and CDR2 is YDEGEE. V was cut by 3 bases and J by 8 bases, with 14 bases left in between. The CDR3 here is CASSWGEVWGYTF. The CDR3 DNA follows: TGTGCCAGCAGCTGGGGTGAAGTATGGGGCTACACCTTC.

The chain recombines TRBV15 with TRBJ1-6, with TRBD1 matching over 7 bases. CDR1 is LNHNV and CDR2 is YYDKDF in the germline V gene (reference sequence). The V segment lost 1 base and the J segment 10 bases; nucleotides outside the gene matches: 7. This CDR3 is 15 amino acids long. CDR3 DNA sequence: TGTGCCACCAGCAGAGGACAGGGTTACGGCTCACCCCTCCACTTT. Protein sequence: CATSRGQGYGSPLHF.

The chain joins TRBV19 to TRBJ1-2; 7 bases line up with TRBD1. The CDR3 runs to 14 residues. Germline V CDR1 and CDR2: LNHDA, SQIVND (reference sequence). Losses at the gene ends were 5 bases for V and 7 bases for J; bases not matched to a gene: 10. Here the CDR3 reads CASSPTTGWGGYTF. CDR3 nucleotides: TGTGCCAGTAGTCCAACGACAGGGTGGGGTGGCTACACCTTC.

This rearrangement joins TRBV6-5 to TRBJ2-7, with D perhaps TRBD1 (6 bases). V was clipped by 6 bases and J by 4 bases, with 16 bases between them. CDR3 size: 14 residues. CDR1 is MNHEY, CDR2 SVGAGI, per germline. As DNA, the CDR3 is TGTGCCAGCAGGCGGAAGGCAGGGGTTTACGAGCAGTACTTC. Its translation: CASRRKAGVYEQYF.

This clone was found a few times. The rearrangement uses TRBV13 and TRBJ2-7; D is perhaps TRBD1 (6 bases). CDR3 length: 15 amino acids. The germline CDR1 and CDR2 sequences are PRHDT and FYEKMQ (reference sequence). V lost 5 bases and J lost 3, with 17 bases in between. Here the CDR3 DNA reads TGTGCCAGCAGCCCGAGCCCAGGGGTGTACTACGAGCAGTACTTC. Its translation is CASSPSPGVYYEQYF.

V usage is TRBV7-8 and J usage is TRBJ2-7, with TRBD2 matching over 9 bases. V trimming: 6 bases; J trimming: 2 bases; junction bases outside the gene matches: 5. This CDR3 has 14 amino acids. Looked up from germline, CDR1 is SGHVS and CDR2 is FQNEAQ. For the CDR3, the DNA is TGTGCCAGCAGTCCGACTAGCGGTACCTACGAGCAGTACTTC. As protein: CASSPTSGTYEQYF.

The chain carries TRBV5-1 and TRBJ2-5, with D possibly being TRBD1 (6 bases). Trimming took 3 bases from V and 1 from J, leaving 10 bases between them. Looked up from germline, CDR1 is SGHRS and CDR2 is YFSETQ. The length of the CDR3 is 14 residues. CDR3 region: CASSYAGAQETQYF. DNA of the CDR3: TGCGCCAGCAGCTATGCAGGGGCCCAAGAGACCCAGTACTTC.

The chain carries TRBV5-4 and TRBJ2-6; no clear D gene. CDR1 SGHNT and CDR2 YYREEE come from the germline V gene (reference sequence). The CDR3 is made up of 16 amino acids. V was clipped by 5 bases and J by 6 bases, with 18 bases between them. In nucleotides, the CDR3 is TGTGCCAGCAGACAACGAGGCCAGCTCTCGGCCAACGTCCTGACTTTC. It yields the protein CASRQRGQLSANVLTF.

Turning to this clone: Germline and junction disagree at one end, which may indicate a read error. The sample holds other DNA sequences that translate to the same CDR3. The CDR3 region has the DNA TGTGCCAGCAGTGCCGCAGGGACAGACACCGGGGAACTGTTTTTT. It specifies CASSAAGTDTGELFF. This chain joins TRBV6-4 and TRBJ2-2; 7 positions agree with TRBD1. Germline lookup yields CDR1 MRHNA and CDR2 SNTAGT. The CDR3 loop spans 15 amino acids.

V is TRBV6-5 and J is TRBJ1-6; D might be TRBD1 (5 bases). The V end lost 2 bases, the J end lost 14 bases, and 22 bases lay between the germline ends. From germline, CDR1 is MNHEY and CDR2 SVGAGI. The CDR3 runs 16 residues. The CDR3 here is CASSYDTTGPASALHF. DNA for the CDR3: TGTGCCAGCAGTTACGATACCACAGGTCCGGCTTCGGCCCTCCACTTT.

The chain has TRBV12-3 or TRBV12-4 and TRBJ1-1; D remains unclear. V was cut by 7 bases and J by 1 base, with 10 bases left in between. The CDR3 runs to 13 residues. The CDR3 loop is CASTPGGNTEAFF. CDR3 DNA: TGTGCCAGCACCCCGGGAGGGAACACTGAAGCTTTCTTT.

This clone showed up just a few times. The chain combines TRBV2 with TRBJ1-5; D is ambiguous. The CDR3 covers 14 residues. V was trimmed by 3 bases and J by 10 bases, leaving 16 bases between them. Germline V gene data show CDR1 as SNHLY and CDR2 as FYNNEI. The chain's CDR3 is CASSDFTAVKPQHF. The CDR3 region has the DNA TGTGCCAGCAGTGATTTCACGGCTGTCAAACCCCAGCATTTT.

V gene TRBV12-5 combines with J gene TRBJ1-1, with D possibly being TRBD1 (5 bases). This CDR3 comprises 18 residues. V lost 2 bases, J lost 2 bases, and 21 bases lay in between. From germline, CDR1 is LGHNT and CDR2 FRNRAP. The CDR3: CASGLLHGAGRGNTEAFF. CDR3 coding DNA: TGTGCTAGTGGTTTGTTGCATGGGGCAGGGCGGGGAAACACTGAAGCTTTCTTT.

This clone was observed once. The rearrangement uses TRBV10-3 and TRBJ2-1; the match to TRBD2 covers 10 bases. This CDR3 region has 15 residues. Germline V gives CDR1 ENHRY, CDR2 SYGVKD. The V segment lost 2 bases and the J segment 7 bases; nucleotides outside the gene matches: 5. The CDR3 bases are TGTGCCATCAGTGAGCAGGCTAGCGGGGGAAATGAGCAGTTCTTC. Amino acids: CAISEQASGGNEQFF.

The chain recombines TRBV18 with TRBJ1-1; unclear D gene. CDR3 length equals 15 residues. Trimming cost V 1 base and J 4 bases, with 13 bases left between them. Germline values: CDR1 KGHSH, CDR2 LQKENI. The CDR3 here is CASSPRGPQVTEAFF. CDR3 coding DNA: TGTGCCAGCTCACCACGGGGTCCTCAGGTCACTGAAGCTTTCTTT. Supplemented by reference TRBV18 and TRBJ1-1, the full variable domain reads NAGVMQNPRHLVRRRGQEARLRCSPMKGHSHVYWYRQLPEEGLKFMVYLQKENIIDESGMPKERFSAEFPKEGPSILRIQQVVRGDSAAYFCASSPRGPQVTEAFFGQGTRLTVV.

The chain uses TRBV19 and TRBJ2-3; TRBD1 agrees at 10 bases. Per germline, CDR1 LNHDA and CDR2 SQIVND (reference sequence). The CDR3 sequence is 18 residues long. With V trimmed by 5 bases and J by 3 bases, 14 bases remained unmatched. CDR3 coding DNA: TGTGCCAGTAGTGGGAGGGTTGGGGACAGGGGTTTGACAGATACGCAGTATTTT. Amino acid sequence: CASSGRVGDRGLTDTQYF.

V and J are TRBV30 and TRBJ1-5; 7 nucleotides line up with TRBD1. The CDR3 has 14 amino acids. CDR1 and CDR2 (germline): GTSNPN, SVGIG (reference sequence). V lost 2 bases to trimming and J lost 6 bases; unmatched junction nucleotides: 7. The CDR3 DNA follows: TGTGCCTGGAGTCGGGGACAGACAAGTCAGCCCCAGCATTTT. This gives the protein CAWSRGQTSQPQHF.

The rearrangement joins TRBV5-1 to TRBJ1-5; a possible D gene is TRBD1 (5 bases). Trimming shortened V by 0 bases and J by 1 base, and 8 bases separated the two germline ends. Germline CDR1 reads SGHRS; CDR2 reads YFSETQ. This CDR3 region has 15 residues. This CDR3 reads CASSLVAGSNQPQHF. The CDR3 nucleotides read TGCGCCAGCAGCTTGGTAGCAGGGAGCAATCAGCCCCAGCATTTT. Together with reference TRBV5-1 and TRBJ1-5, the CDR3 gives the full variable domain: KAGVTQTPRYLIKTRGQQVTLSCSPISGHRSVSWYQQTPGQGLQFLFEYFSETQRNKGNFPGRFSGRQFSNSRSEMNVSTLELGDSALYLCASSLVAGSNQPQHFGDGTRLSIL.